The 5 T cell receptor beta chains below all came from one sample that was sequenced in a study of CD8 T cells in Susac syndrome. Random hexamers primed reverse transcription of roughly 0.5 to 1 ug RNA. TCRdb reprocessed the immunoSEQ multiplex PCR reads with MiXCR, giving one entry per CDR3 protein. This table has about 190,000 distinct CDR3 sequences, 85% to 95% appearing once. Material for sequencing was CD8+ T cells from PBMCs. These receptors all stem from a human donor with Susac syndrome.

V and J are TRBV9 and TRBJ2-7, with D hard to call. V lost 3 bases and J lost 3, with 10 bases in between. Germline V CDR1 and CDR2: SGDLS, YYNGEE. CDR3 length equals 13 residues. The CDR3 protein is CASSAEGNYEQYF. The CDR3 nucleotides are TGTGCCAGCAGCGCGGAAGGAAACTACGAGCAGTACTTC. The full variable domain, its missing parts supplied by reference TRBV9 and TRBJ2-7, is DSGVTQTPKHLITATGQRVTLRCSPRSGDLSVYWYQQSLDQGLQFLIQYYNGEERAKGNILERFSAQQFPDLHSELNLSSLELGDSALYFCASSAEGNYEQYFGPGTRLTVT.

This rearrangement joins TRBV23-1 to TRBJ1-3, with TRBD1 identical over 7 bases. TRBV23-1 is known as an ORF, though its function is uncertain. The CDR3 is 12 amino acids. The V and J ends lost 10 bases and 2 bases, in that order; junction bases with no gene match: 2. CDR3 region: CATGTAGNTIYF. As DNA, the CDR3 is TGCGCCACCGGGACAGCTGGAAACACCATATATTTT.

This chain joins TRBV27 and TRBJ1-5; D call uncertain. The CDR3 spans 13 residues. Deletions cut 3 bases from V and 4 bases from J, with 7 bases between. Germline CDR1 is MNHEY and CDR2 is SMNVEV (reference sequence). CDR3: CASSFVGNQPQHF. The DNA of the CDR3 is TGTGCCAGCAGTTTTGTCGGAAATCAGCCCCAGCATTTT.

The genes are TRBV14 and TRBJ2-3; TRBD2 aligns across 12 bases. Looked up from germline, CDR1 is SGHDN and CDR2 is FVKESK. This CDR3 has 16 amino acids. Trimming cost V 4 bases and J 6 bases; bases outside gene matches: 8. The CDR3 DNA is TGTGCCAGCAGCCGCCTAGCGGGAGGGCGAGTGGATACGCAGTATTTT. This sequence encodes CASSRLAGGRVDTQYF.

The chain joins TRBV28 to TRBJ2-3; D call uncertain. With 2 bases removed from V and 2 bases from J, the gap between germline ends came to 11 bases. The germline CDR1 and CDR2 sequences are MDHEN and SYDVKM. The CDR3 runs 15 residues. In DNA form, the CDR3 reads TGTGCCAGCAGTTTACTTCGCAGAGTCACAGATACGCAGTATTTT. The encoded protein is CASSLLRRVTDTQYF.